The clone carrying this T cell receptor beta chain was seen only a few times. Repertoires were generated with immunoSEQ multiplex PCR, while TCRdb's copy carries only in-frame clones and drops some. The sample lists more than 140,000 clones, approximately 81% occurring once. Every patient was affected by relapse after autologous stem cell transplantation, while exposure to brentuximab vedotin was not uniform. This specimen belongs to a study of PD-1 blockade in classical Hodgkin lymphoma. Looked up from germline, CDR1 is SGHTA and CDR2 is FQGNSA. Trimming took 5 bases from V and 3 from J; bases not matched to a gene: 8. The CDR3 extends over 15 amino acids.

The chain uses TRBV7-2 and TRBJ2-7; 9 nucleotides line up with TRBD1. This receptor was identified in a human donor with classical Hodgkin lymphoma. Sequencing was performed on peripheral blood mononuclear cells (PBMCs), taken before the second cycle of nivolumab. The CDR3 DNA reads TGTGCCAGCAGCCAGGACAGGGGATTGGACTACGAGCAGTACTTC. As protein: CASSQDRGLDYEQYF.